These 7 T cell receptor beta chains originate from one sample sequenced in a study of OX40 agonist ivuxolimab in advanced cancers. Sequencing was performed with immunoSEQ multiplex PCR; in TCRdb, only in-frame clones are kept and a portion is missing. The sample contains some 85,000 clones, roughly 84% of which appear only once. Source: CD4+ or CD8+ T cells sorted from blood, taken in a trial of the OX40 agonist ivuxolimab. All receptors derive from an adult with an advanced solid tumor such as melanoma, head and neck, liver or kidney cancer.

The chain joins TRBV10-3 to TRBJ2-7; D gene ambiguous. CDR1 and CDR2 from the germline V gene are ENHRY and SYGVKD. V lost 9 bases, J lost 7 bases, and 13 bases lay in between. This CDR3 has 11 residues. The CDR3 is CAIGPLGEQYF. For the CDR3, the DNA is TGTGCCATAGGCCCTTTAGGGGAGCAGTACTTC.

The V call is TRBV19, the J call TRBJ2-2, with TRBD1 identical over 9 bases. The V gene end was trimmed by 7 bases and the J gene end by 6 bases; junction bases not matched to a gene: 12. The germline CDR1 and CDR2 sequences are LNHDA and SQIVND (reference sequence). The CDR3 is 16 residues long. Written as DNA, the CDR3 is TGTGCCAGTACAATCGGGGGACAGGGTATGGCCGGGGAGCTGTTTTTT. This sequence encodes CASTIGGQGMAGELFF. Supplemented by reference TRBV19 and TRBJ2-2, the full variable domain reads DGGITQSPKYLFRKEGQNVTLSCEQNLNHDAMYWYRQDPGQGLRLIYYSQIVNDFQKGDIAEGYSVSREKKESFPLTVTSAQKNPTAFYLCASTIGGQGMAGELFFGEGSRLTVL.

The rearrangement links TRBV19 to TRBJ1-2; 7 bases are a match to TRBD1. The CDR3 sequence is 14 residues long. From germline, CDR1 is LNHDA and CDR2 SQIVND (reference sequence). V lost 5 bases, J lost 5 bases, and 8 bases stayed unmatched. The CDR3 sequence is CASSPSGTAYGYTF. The CDR3 nucleotides read TGTGCCAGTAGTCCTTCCGGGACAGCTTATGGCTACACCTTC.

This clone has just a few counts. This rearrangement joins TRBV27 to TRBJ2-7; D is ambiguous. The ends were cut back, 5 bases at V and 0 bases at J, with 14 bases in the middle. The germline V gene has CDR1 MNHEY and CDR2 SMNVEV (reference sequence). The CDR3 has 15 residues. In nucleotides, the CDR3 is TGTGCCAGCAGTCAAGTCTTATCCCCCTCCTACGAGCAGTACTTC. It translates to CASSQVLSPSYEQYF.

The rearrangement links TRBV5-4 to TRBJ2-3; a possible D gene is TRBD2 (6 bases). The CDR3 totals 14 residues. Trimming took off 4 bases at V and 2 bases at J, with 11 bases between the two ends. Germline values: CDR1 SGHNT, CDR2 YYREEE (reference sequence). The CDR3 DNA sequence: TGTGCCAGCAGCAAAGGGACTGCCACAGATACGCAGTATTTT. Translated: CASSKGTATDTQYF.

The chain employs TRBV5-1 and TRBJ2-1; 7 nucleotides match TRBD2. The J segment lost 4 bases and the V segment lost 1 base, leaving 11 bases of the junction unmatched. CDR1 and CDR2 from the germline V gene are SGHRS and YFSETQ. The CDR3 is made up of 17 amino acids. The chain's CDR3 is CASSLMAAGVGYNEQFF. The CDR3 coding sequence is TGCGCCAGCAGCTTGATGGCGGCGGGAGTGGGGTACAATGAGCAGTTCTTC.

V gene TRBV6-4 combines with J gene TRBJ2-7; tentatively, D is TRBD2 (6 bases). V dropped 3 bases and J dropped 6 bases, with 12 bases sitting between them. The germline V gene encodes CDR1 MRHNA and CDR2 SNTAGT. CDR3 length: 13 residues. The chain's CDR3 is CASSEGLAREQYF. The CDR3, as DNA: TGTGCCAGCAGTGAAGGGCTAGCGCGCGAGCAGTACTTC.